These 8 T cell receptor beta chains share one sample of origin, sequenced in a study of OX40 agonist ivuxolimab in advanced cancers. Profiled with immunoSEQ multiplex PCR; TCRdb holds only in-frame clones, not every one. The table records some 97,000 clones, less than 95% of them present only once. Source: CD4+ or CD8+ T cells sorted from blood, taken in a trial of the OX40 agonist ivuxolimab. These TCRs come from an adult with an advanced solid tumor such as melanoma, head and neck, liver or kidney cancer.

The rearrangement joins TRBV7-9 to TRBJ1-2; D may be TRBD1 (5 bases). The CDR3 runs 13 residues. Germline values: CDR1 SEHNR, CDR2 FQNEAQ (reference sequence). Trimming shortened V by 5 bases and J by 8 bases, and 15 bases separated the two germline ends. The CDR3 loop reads CASSLQGGKGYTF. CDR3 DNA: TGTGCCAGCAGCCTCCAGGGAGGGAAAGGCTACACCTTC.

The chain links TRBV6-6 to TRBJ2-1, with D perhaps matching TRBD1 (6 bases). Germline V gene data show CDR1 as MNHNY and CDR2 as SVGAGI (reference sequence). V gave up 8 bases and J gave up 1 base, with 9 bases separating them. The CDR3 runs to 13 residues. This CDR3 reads CASRQVSYNEQFF. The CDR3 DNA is TGTGCCAGCCGACAGGTGTCCTACAATGAGCAGTTCTTC.

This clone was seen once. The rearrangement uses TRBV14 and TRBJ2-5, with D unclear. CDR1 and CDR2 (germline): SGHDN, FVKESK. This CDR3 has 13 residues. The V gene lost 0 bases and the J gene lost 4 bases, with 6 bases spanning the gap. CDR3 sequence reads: CASSQDWGETQYF. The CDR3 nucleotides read TGTGCCAGCAGCCAAGATTGGGGAGAGACCCAGTACTTC.

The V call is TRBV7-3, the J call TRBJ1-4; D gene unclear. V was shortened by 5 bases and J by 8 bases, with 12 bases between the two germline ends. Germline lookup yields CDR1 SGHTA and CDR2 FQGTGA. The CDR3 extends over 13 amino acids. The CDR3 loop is CASSQRSGEKLFF. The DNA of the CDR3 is TGTGCCAGCAGCCAAAGGTCGGGGGAAAAACTGTTTTTT. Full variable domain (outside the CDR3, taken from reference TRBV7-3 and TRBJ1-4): GAGVSQTPSNKVTEKGKYVELRCDPISGHTALYWYRQSLGQGPEFLIYFQGTGAADDSGLPNDRFFAVRPEGSVSTLKIQRTERGDSAVYLCASSQRSGEKLFFGSGTQLSVL.

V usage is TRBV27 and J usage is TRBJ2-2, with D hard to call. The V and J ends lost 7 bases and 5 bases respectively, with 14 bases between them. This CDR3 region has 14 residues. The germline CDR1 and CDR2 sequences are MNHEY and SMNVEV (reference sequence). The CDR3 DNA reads TGTGCCAGCACTCAAGGATTCGTAACCGGGGAGCTGTTTTTT. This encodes CASTQGFVTGELFF.

The CDR3: CASSQVSWGETQYF. The CDR3 DNA reads TGCGCCAGCAGCCAAGTCTCCTGGGGCGAGACCCAGTACTTC. This chain links TRBV4-3 with TRBJ2-5, with D maybe TRBD1 (5 bases). The V gene's germline CDR1 is LGHNA and CDR2 YSLEER. The CDR3 runs 14 residues. V was pared by 1 base and J by 5 bases, with 11 bases between.

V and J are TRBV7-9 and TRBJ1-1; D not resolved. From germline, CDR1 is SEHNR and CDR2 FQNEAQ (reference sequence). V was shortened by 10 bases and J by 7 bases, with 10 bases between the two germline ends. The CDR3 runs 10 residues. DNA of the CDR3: TGTGCCACCGGAACGCTTGAAGCTTTCTTT. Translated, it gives CATGTLEAFF. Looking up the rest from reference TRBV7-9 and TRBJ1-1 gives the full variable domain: DTGVSQNPRHKITKRGQNVTFRCDPISEHNRLYWYRQTLGQGPEFLTYFQNEAQLEKSRLLSDRFSAERPKGSFSTLEIQRTEQGDSAMYLCATGTLEAFFGQGTRLTVV.

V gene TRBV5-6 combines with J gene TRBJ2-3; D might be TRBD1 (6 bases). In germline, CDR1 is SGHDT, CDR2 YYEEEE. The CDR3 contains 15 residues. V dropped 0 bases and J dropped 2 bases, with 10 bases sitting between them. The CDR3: CASSLDREFTDTQYF. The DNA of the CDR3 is TGTGCCAGCAGCTTGGACAGGGAATTCACAGATACGCAGTATTTT.